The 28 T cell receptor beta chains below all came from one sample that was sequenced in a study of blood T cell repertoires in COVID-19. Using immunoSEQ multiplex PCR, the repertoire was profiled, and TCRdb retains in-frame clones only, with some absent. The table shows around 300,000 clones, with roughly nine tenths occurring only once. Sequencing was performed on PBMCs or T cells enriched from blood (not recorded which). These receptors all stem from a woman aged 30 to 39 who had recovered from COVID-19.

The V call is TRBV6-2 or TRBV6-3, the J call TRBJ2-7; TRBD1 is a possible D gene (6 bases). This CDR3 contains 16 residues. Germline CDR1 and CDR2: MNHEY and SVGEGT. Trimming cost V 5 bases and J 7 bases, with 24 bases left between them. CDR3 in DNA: TGTGCCAGCAGTCGCCTCTGGGGGACCACTACAGGGGAGCAGTACTTC. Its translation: CASSRLWGTTTGEQYF.

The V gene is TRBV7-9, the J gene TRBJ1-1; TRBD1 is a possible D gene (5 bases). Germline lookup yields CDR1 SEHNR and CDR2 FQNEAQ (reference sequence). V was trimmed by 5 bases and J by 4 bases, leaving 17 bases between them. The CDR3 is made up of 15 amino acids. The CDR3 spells CASSRQNAGITEAFF. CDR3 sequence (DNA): TGTGCCAGCAGCCGACAAAACGCAGGGATCACTGAAGCTTTCTTT.

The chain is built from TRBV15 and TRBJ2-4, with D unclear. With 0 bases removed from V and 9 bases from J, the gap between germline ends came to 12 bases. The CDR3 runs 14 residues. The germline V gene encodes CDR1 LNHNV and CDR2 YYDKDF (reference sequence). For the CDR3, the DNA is TGTGCCACCAGCAGAGAACTAACCTCTGGCATTCAGTACTTC. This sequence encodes CATSRELTSGIQYF.

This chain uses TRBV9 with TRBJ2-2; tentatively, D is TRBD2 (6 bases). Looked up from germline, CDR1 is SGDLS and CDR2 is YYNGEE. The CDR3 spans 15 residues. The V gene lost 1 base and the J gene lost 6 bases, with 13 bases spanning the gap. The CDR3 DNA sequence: TGTGCCAGCAGCGTACGGGGGTTGGAGGCCGGGGAGCTGTTTTTT. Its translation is CASSVRGLEAGELFF. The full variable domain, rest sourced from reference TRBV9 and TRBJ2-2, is DSGVTQTPKHLITATGQRVTLRCSPRSGDLSVYWYQQSLDQGLQFLIQYYNGEERAKGNILERFSAQQFPDLHSELNLSSLELGDSALYFCASSVRGLEAGELFFGEGSRLTVL.

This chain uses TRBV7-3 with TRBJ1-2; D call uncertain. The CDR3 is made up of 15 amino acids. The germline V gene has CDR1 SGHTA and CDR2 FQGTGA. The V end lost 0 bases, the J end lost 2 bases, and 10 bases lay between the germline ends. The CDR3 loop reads CASSLTGQNNYGYTF. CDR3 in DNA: TGTGCCAGCAGCTTAACTGGGCAGAACAACTATGGCTACACCTTC. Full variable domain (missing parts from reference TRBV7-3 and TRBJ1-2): GAGVSQTPSNKVTEKGKYVELRCDPISGHTALYWYRQSLGQGPEFLIYFQGTGAADDSGLPNDRFFAVRPEGSVSTLKIQRTERGDSAVYLCASSLTGQNNYGYTFGSGTRLTVV.

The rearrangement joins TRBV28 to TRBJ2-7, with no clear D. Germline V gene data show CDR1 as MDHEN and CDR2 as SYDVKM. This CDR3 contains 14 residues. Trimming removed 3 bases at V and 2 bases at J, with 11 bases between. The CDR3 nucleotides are TGTGCCAGCAGTTTCCCCCCCCAAACCTACGAGCAGTACTTC. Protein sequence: CASSFPPQTYEQYF.

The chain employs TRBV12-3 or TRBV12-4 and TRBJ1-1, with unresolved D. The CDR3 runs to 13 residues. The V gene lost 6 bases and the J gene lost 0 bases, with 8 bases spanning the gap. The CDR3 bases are TGTGCCAGCAGCCCATACATGAACACTGAAGCTTTCTTT. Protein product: CASSPYMNTEAFF.

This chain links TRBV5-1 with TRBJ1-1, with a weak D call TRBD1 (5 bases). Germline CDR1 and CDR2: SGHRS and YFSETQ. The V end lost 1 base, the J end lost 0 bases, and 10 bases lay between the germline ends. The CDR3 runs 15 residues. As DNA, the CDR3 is TGCGCCAGCAGCTTGTACGGGGGGATGAACACTGAAGCTTTCTTT. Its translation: CASSLYGGMNTEAFF. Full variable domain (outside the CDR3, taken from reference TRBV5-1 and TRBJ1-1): KAGVTQTPRYLIKTRGQQVTLSCSPISGHRSVSWYQQTPGQGLQFLFEYFSETQRNKGNFPGRFSGRQFSNSRSEMNVSTLELGDSALYLCASSLYGGMNTEAFFGQGTRLTVV.

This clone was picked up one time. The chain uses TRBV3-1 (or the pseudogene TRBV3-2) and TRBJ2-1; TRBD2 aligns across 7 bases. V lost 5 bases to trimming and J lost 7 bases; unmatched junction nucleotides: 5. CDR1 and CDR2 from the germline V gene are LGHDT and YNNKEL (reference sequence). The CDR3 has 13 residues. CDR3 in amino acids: CASSSGGGNEQFF. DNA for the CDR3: TGTGCCAGCAGCAGTGGGGGGGGTAATGAGCAGTTCTTC.

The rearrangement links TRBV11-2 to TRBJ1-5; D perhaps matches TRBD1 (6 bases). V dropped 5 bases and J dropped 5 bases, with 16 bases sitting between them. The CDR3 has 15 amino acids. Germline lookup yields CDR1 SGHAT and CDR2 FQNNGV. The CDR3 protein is CASSEGGQGYQPQHF. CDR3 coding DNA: TGTGCCAGCAGCGAGGGGGGGCAGGGTTATCAGCCCCAGCATTTT.

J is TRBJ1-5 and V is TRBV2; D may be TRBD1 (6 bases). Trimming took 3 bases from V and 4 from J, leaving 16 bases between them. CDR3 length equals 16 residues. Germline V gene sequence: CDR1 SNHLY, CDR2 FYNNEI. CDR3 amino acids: CASSDALGHMNQPQHF. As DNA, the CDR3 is TGTGCCAGCAGTGACGCCTTGGGACACATGAATCAGCCCCAGCATTTT. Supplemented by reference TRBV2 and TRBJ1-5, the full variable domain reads EPEVTQTPSHQVTQMGQEVILRCVPISNHLYFYWYRQILGQKVEFLVSFYNNEISEKSEIFDDQFSVERPDGSNFTLKIRSTKLEDSAMYFCASSDALGHMNQPQHFGDGTRLSIL.

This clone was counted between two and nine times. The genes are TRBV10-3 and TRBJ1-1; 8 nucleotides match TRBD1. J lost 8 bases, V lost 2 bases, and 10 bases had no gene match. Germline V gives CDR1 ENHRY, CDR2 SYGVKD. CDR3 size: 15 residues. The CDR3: CAISETEGAGGEAFF. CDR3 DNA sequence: TGTGCCATCAGTGAGACAGAGGGAGCAGGGGGCGAAGCTTTCTTT.

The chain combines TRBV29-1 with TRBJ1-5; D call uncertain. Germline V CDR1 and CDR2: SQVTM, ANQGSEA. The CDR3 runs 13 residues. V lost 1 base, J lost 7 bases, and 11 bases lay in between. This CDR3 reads CSVEAGGGQPQHF. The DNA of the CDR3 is TGCAGCGTTGAAGCAGGTGGAGGACAGCCCCAGCATTTT.

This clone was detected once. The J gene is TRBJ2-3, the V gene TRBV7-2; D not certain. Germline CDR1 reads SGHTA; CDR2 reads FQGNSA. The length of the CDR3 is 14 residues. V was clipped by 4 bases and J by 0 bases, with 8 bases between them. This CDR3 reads CASSSTTSTDTQYF. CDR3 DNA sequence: TGTGCCAGCAGCTCCACAACCAGCACAGATACGCAGTATTTT.

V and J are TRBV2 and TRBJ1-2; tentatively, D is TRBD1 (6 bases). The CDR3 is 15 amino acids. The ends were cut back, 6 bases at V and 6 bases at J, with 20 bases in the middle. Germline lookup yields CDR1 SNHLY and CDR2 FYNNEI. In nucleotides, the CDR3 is TGTGCCAGCAGGGCGGACAGAGCTGGGAGAGATGGCTACACCTTC. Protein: CASRADRAGRDGYTF.

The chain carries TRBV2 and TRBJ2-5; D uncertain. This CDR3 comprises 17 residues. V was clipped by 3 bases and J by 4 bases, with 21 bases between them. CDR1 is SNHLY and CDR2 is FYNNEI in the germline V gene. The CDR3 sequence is CASSDYLYPRPTETQYF. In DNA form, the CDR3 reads TGTGCCAGCAGTGATTACCTCTACCCCCGCCCCACAGAGACCCAGTACTTC. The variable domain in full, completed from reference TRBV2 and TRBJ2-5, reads EPEVTQTPSHQVTQMGQEVILRCVPISNHLYFYWYRQILGQKVEFLVSFYNNEISEKSEIFDDQFSVERPDGSNFTLKIRSTKLEDSAMYFCASSDYLYPRPTETQYFGPGTRLLVL.

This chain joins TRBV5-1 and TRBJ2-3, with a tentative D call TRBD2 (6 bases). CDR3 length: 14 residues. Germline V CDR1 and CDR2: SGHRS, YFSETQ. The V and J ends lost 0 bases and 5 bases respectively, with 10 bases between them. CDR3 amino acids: CASSLGQGGDTQYF. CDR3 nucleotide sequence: TGCGCCAGCAGCTTGGGGCAGGGAGGAGATACGCAGTATTTT.

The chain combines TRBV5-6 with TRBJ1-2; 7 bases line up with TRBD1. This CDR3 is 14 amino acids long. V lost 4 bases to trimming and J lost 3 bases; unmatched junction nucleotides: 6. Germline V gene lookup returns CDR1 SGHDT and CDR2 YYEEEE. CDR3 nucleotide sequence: TGTGCCAGCAGCCGACCCGGACAGGACTATGGCTACACCTTC. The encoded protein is CASSRPGQDYGYTF.

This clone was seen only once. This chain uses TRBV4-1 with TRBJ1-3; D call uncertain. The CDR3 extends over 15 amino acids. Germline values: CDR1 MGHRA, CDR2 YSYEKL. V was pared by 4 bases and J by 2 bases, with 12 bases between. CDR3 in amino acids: CASSPLGGTGNTIYF. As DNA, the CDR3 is TGCGCCAGCAGCCCCCTAGGAGGGACTGGAAACACCATATATTTT.

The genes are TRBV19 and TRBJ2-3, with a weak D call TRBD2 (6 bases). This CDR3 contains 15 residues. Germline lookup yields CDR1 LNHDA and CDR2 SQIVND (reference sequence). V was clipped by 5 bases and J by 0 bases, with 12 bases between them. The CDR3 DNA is TGTGCCAGTAGTGATTACCGGGAGAGCACAGATACGCAGTATTTT. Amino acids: CASSDYRESTDTQYF.

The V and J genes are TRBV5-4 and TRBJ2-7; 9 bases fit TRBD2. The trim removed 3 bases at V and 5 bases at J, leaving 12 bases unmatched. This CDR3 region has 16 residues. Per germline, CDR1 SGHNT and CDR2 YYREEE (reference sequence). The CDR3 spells CASSYGTSRAGHEQYF. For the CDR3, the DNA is TGTGCCAGCAGCTACGGGACTAGCCGGGCGGGCCACGAGCAGTACTTC.

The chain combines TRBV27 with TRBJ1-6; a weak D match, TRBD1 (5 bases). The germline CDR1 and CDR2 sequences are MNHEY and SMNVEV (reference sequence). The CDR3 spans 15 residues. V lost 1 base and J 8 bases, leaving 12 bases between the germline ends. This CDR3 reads CASSLYLGTDSPLHF. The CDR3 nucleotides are TGTGCCAGCAGTTTATATCTCGGGACTGATTCACCCCTCCACTTT.

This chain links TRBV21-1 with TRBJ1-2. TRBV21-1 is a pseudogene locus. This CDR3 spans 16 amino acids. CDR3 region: CASSKPRSGDDYGYTF. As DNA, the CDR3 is TGTGCCAGCAGCAAACCCCGTAGCGGTGATGACTATGGCTACACCTTC.

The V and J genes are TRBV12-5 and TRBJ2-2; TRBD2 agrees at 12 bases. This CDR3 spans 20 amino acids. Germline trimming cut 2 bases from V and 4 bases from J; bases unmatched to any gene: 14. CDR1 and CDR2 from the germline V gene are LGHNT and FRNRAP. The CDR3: CASGLRLAGVLSSGTGELFF. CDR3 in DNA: TGTGCTAGTGGTTTGAGACTAGCGGGAGTGCTATCTTCGGGCACCGGGGAGCTGTTTTTT.

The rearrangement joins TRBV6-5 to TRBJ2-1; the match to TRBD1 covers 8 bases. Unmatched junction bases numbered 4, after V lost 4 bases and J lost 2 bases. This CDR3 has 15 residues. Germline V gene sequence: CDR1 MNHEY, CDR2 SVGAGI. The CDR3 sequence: CASSLDRDPYNEQFF. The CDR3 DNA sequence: TGTGCCAGCAGTTTGGACAGGGACCCCTACAATGAGCAGTTCTTC.

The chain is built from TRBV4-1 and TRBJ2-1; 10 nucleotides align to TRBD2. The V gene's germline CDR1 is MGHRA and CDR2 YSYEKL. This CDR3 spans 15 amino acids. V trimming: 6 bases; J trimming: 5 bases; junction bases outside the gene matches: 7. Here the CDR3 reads CASRRKLAGNNEQFF. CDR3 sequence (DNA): TGCGCCAGCAGACGGAAACTAGCGGGGAACAATGAGCAGTTCTTC.

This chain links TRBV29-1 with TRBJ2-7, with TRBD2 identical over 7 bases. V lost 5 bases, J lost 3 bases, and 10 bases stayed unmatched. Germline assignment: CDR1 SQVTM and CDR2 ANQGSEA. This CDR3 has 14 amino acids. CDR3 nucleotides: TGCAGCGTTCGTGACTCGGCGGGAGACTACGAGCAGTACTTC. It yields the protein CSVRDSAGDYEQYF.

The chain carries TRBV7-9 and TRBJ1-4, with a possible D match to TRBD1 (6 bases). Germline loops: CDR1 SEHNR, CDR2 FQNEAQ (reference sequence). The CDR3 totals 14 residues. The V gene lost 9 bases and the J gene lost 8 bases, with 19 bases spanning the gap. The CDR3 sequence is CASNTGIREEKLFF. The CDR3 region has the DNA TGTGCCAGTAATACAGGGATTCGGGAAGAAAAACTGTTTTTT.